Presented here are 15 T cell receptor gamma chains from one specimen sequenced in a study of gamma delta lymphoproliferative disorders and STAT genes. TCRdb re-called the multiplex PCR reads using CATT. This sample has 800 to 950 gamma-chain clones, with 25% to 30% found just once. Sequencing used genomic DNA taken from PBMCs of patients and controls. The material sequenced was blood. The receptors derive from a human donor in good health.

This clone is deemed large. The chain carries TRGV3 and TRGJ1 or TRGJ2. TCRdb does not report a J gene; here it was assigned by matching the DNA to germline references. The CDR3 extends over 12 amino acids. Germline V gives CDR1 VTNTFY, CDR2 YDVSTARD (reference sequence). V trimming: 3 bases; J trimming: 9 bases; junction bases outside the gene matches: 8. The CDR3 reads CATWDRIPKKLF. The CDR3 nucleotides read TGTGCCACCTGGGACCGCATTCCTAAGAAACTCTTT.

By sample share, this clone is large (0.1 to 1%). This chain's CDR3 is CATWDDLNWFKIF. In DNA, the CDR3 is TGTGCCACCTGGGACGATCTTAATTGGTTCAAGATATTT. This rearrangement joins TRGV3 to TRGJP1. Because TCRdb records no J gene, it was assigned here through a match of the DNA to germline. The CDR3 has 13 residues. Germline V gene sequence: CDR1 VTNTFY, CDR2 YDVSTARD (reference sequence). V was pared by 3 bases and J by 10 bases, with 8 bases of the junction left unmatched.

Comment on this clone: This likely stems from a read error, as it lies one base from a far larger clone. This sample also contains other DNA sequences that code for the same CDR3. The chain's CDR3 is CATWDRSFYYKKLF. CDR3 coding DNA: TGTGCCACCTGGGACAGATCCTTTTATTATAAGAAACTCTTT. The V gene is TRGV3, the J gene TRGJ1 or TRGJ2. Here the J gene was assigned by germline matching of the DNA, as TCRdb has none. CDR3 size: 14 residues. CDR1 and CDR2 (germline): VTNTFY, YDVSTARD (reference sequence). With 1 base clipped from V and 3 bases from J, the junction kept 6 bases outside the gene matches.

This clone is labeled as medium-sized. The chain has TRGV10 and TRGJ1 or TRGJ2. Assignment of the J gene here rests on matching the DNA to germline, because TCRdb gives none. TRGV10 is an ORF, with its function uncertain. This CDR3 has 13 amino acids. The V and J ends lost 11 bases and 10 bases, in that order; junction bases with no gene match: 18. As DNA, the CDR3 is TGTGCTGCGGGGGGGGGAAAAGGGGTAAAGAAACTCTTT. Its translation is CAAGGGKGVKKLF.

This clone appeared a few times. V and J are TRGV9 and TRGJ1 or TRGJ2. TCRdb carries no J gene annotation; the J gene was assigned here by matching the DNA with germline. J gave up 4 bases and V 2 bases, and 5 bases lay outside the gene matches. CDR3 size: 13 residues. Germline CDR1 GITISATS, CDR2 ISYDGTV (reference sequence). CDR3 region: CALWEGCYYKKLF. The CDR3 nucleotides read TGTGCCTTGTGGGAGGGGTGCTATTATAAGAAACTCTTT.

In the case of this clone: The protein in TCRdb stems from a much larger clone and differs at residue 9 from this DNA's translation, likely a read error; here the protein is translated from the DNA. V and J are TRGV8 and TRGJP1. TCRdb is silent on the J gene; assignment here came from matching the DNA to germline. The CDR3 has 14 residues. Germline V gene sequence: CDR1 VENAVY, CDR2 YDSYNSRV. CDR3 nucleotide sequence: TGTGCCACCTGGGATTGCCCCACTTGTTGGTTCAAGATATTT. This gives the protein CATWDCPTCWFKIF.

This clone was found once. V is TRGV4 and J is TRGJP2. In the absence of a J gene in TCRdb, the DNA was matched to germline to assign it here. The ends lost 1 base at V and 5 bases at J; junction bases unmatched: 4. The germline V gene has CDR1 EGSTGY and CDR2 YDSYTSSV. This CDR3 comprises 14 residues. CDR3 in DNA: TGTGCCACCTGGGATGGCCACAGTGATTGGATCAAGACGTTT. It is translated as CATWDGHSDWIKTF.

Sample share makes this clone large. The chain combines TRGV8 with TRGJ1 or TRGJ2. TCRdb gives no J gene; it was assigned here by matching the DNA to germline. V lost 3 bases and J lost 10; bases outside the gene matches: 3. Germline-derived CDR1 and CDR2 are VENAVY and YDSYNSRV. This CDR3 region has 10 residues. The CDR3 reads CATWDLKKLF. The CDR3 nucleotides read TGTGCCACCTGGGATCTAAAGAAACTCTTT.

By proportion, this clone is large. CDR3 residues: CAAWDGPRRRMWTEEYYKKLF. DNA of the CDR3: TGTGCTGCGTGGGATGGGCCCCGGCGCCGGATGTGGACCGAGGAATATTATAAGAAACTCTTT. The chain has TRGV10 and TRGJ1 or TRGJ2. The J gene was not available in TCRdb and was assigned here by matching the DNA to germline segments. TRGV10 is an open reading frame whose function is uncertain. This CDR3 spans 21 amino acids. The trim removed 8 bases at V and 4 bases at J, leaving 33 bases unmatched.

This clone was observed a handful of times. This likely reflects a read error, since a far larger clone is one base away. Additional DNA sequences in this sample encode the identical CDR3. V and J are TRGV4 and TRGJP1. TCRdb carries no J gene annotation; the J gene was assigned here by matching the DNA with germline. Germline trimming cut 2 bases from V and 0 bases from J; bases unmatched to any gene: 9. Germline V lookup: CDR1 EGSTGY, CDR2 YDSYTSSV. This CDR3 spans 17 amino acids. The CDR3 reads CATWDEGPYTTGWFKIF. As DNA, the CDR3 is TGTGCCACCTGGGATGAGGGACCTTATACCACTGGTTGGTTCAAGATATTT.

This clone counts as medium-sized (0.01 to 0.1%). TCRdb's protein, taken from a much larger clone, differs from this DNA's translation at residue 5, likely owing to a read error; the protein displayed comes from the DNA. This sequence joins TRGV2 and TRGJ1 or TRGJ2. The J gene is absent in TCRdb and was assigned here via DNA matching to germline. There are 13 residues in the CDR3. Germline assignment: CDR1 EGSNGY and CDR2 YDSYNSKV. The DNA of the CDR3 is TGTGCCACCTGGGGCGGGCCTCATTATAAGAAACTCTTT. Residues: CATWGGPHYKKLF.

This clone is classed as large. Within the sample, other DNA sequences also encode this same CDR3. The CDR3 DNA sequence: TGTGCCACCTGGGATGGGCCATGGAAAGAGTTGGGCAAAAAAATCAAGGTATTT. It specifies CATWDGPWKELGKKIKVF. The chain carries TRGV2 and TRGJP. Since TCRdb gives no J gene, matching the DNA to germline was used here to assign it. J gave up 5 bases and V 4 bases, and 11 bases lay outside the gene matches. The germline V gene has CDR1 EGSNGY and CDR2 YDSYNSKV. The CDR3 runs 18 residues.

This chain joins TRGV4 and TRGJ1 or TRGJ2. The J gene is not listed in TCRdb, so it was assigned here from a DNA match to germline. CDR3 length: 16 amino acids. Trimming cost V 0 bases and J 4 bases; bases outside gene matches: 12. Per the germline V gene, CDR1 is EGSTGY and CDR2 is YDSYTSSV. The CDR3 protein is CATWDGPRSPYYKKLF. In DNA form, the CDR3 reads TGTGCCACCTGGGATGGGCCCCGATCTCCGTATTATAAGAAACTCTTT.

This clone was detected only a few times. This DNA's translation differs at residue 13 from TCRdb's protein, which comes from a much larger clone; a read error is likely, and the protein shown is translated from the DNA. With the J gene uncalled, the V gene is TRGV10. TRGV10 counts as an open reading frame of uncertain function. The CDR3 has 15 amino acids. CDR3 amino acids: CAAWEVKENYYKNLF. In DNA form, the CDR3 reads TGTGCTGCGTGGGAAGTGAAGGAAAATTATTATAAGAACCTCTTT.

This clone showed up many times. TCRdb attributes to this sequence the protein of a much larger clone, which differs from the DNA translation at residue 11; a read error is likely, and the protein displayed is translated from the DNA. This chain joins TRGV8 and TRGJP1. As TCRdb names no J gene, one was assigned here on the basis of a DNA match to germline. Germline CDR1 reads VENAVY; CDR2 reads YDSYNSRV. The CDR3 covers 14 residues. CDR3 loop: CATWDCPTGWLKIF. Written as DNA, the CDR3 is TGTGCCACCTGGGATTGCCCCACTGGTTGGCTCAAGATATTT.